The text below deals with one TCR beta chain. Its target is unknown. Every contributor of samples was a Caucasian grown-up residing in Nashville, Tennessee. It was into CD45RA+ naive and CD45RA-negative memory subsets that the CD4+ cells were split. Assay used: immunoSEQ multiplex PCR; TCRdb lists only in-frame clones, some missing. The table shows millions of clones, with approximately 95% occurring only once. This entry comes from a study of shared clonotypes between healthy human individuals. General study findings and limits: Several donors held 4.5% to 5% of naive CD4 clonotypes in common. Genetic and exposure-history diversity was limited by the small donor number.

Germline-derived CDR1 and CDR2 are MNHNS and SASEGT. The CDR3 is 15 amino acids. The ends lost 3 bases at V and 4 bases at J; junction bases unmatched: 6. The receptor comes from a young man in good health. Specimen: naive CD4+ T cells sorted from blood. Subset meaning: CD45RA+ positively selected. V and J are TRBV6-1 and TRBJ2-1; 7 bases map to TRBD1. In DNA form, the CDR3 reads TGTGCCAGCAGTGACTGGGACAGTATATACAATGAGCAGTTCTTC. Protein sequence: CASSDWDSIYNEQFF.